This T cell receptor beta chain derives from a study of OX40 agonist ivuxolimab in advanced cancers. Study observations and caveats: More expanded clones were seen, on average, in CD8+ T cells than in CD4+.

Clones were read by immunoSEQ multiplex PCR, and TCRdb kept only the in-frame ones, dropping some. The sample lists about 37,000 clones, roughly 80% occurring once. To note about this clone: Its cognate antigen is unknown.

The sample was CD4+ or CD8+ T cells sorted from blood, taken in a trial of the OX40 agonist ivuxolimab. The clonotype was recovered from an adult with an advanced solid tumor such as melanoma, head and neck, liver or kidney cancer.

CDR3 DNA: TGTGCCAGTAGTATATTCGGGACTAGTGTAAGCACAGATACGCAGTATTTT. This encodes CASSIFGTSVSTDTQYF. The rearrangement joins TRBV19 to TRBJ2-3, with TRBD2 matching over 8 bases. Germline loops: CDR1 LNHDA, CDR2 SQIVND (reference sequence). Trimming removed 2 bases from V and 0 bases from J; junction bases left unmatched: 7. The CDR3 sequence is 17 residues long.